These 19 T cell receptor beta chains originate from one sample sequenced in a study of graft-versus-host responses after intestinal transplantation. Antigens of these TCRs are unknown. The assay was immunoSEQ multiplex PCR, and TCRdb's table has in-frame clones only and misses some. Of over 85,000 clones listed, 90% to 95% are singletons. The sample here was unstimulated CD8+ T cells sorted from spleen or lymph node cells, taken before intestinal transplant. The receptors originated from a human donor who received an intestinal transplant.

The chain uses TRBV14 and TRBJ1-4; D call uncertain. Deletions cut 2 bases from V and 2 bases from J, with 9 bases between. CDR1 SGHDN and CDR2 FVKESK come from the germline V gene. This CDR3 is 15 amino acids long. CDR3 in amino acids: CASSQRLETNEKLFF. CDR3 nucleotide sequence: TGTGCCAGCAGCCAACGGTTAGAGACTAATGAAAAACTGTTTTTT.

This chain uses TRBV19 with TRBJ2-7, with D perhaps TRBD1 (5 bases). The CDR3 is 14 amino acids. The germline gives CDR1 LNHDA, CDR2 SQIVND (reference sequence). Trimming pared 3 bases from V and 2 bases from J, leaving 11 bases between. The CDR3 sequence is CASSMGPGTYEQYF. CDR3 DNA: TGTGCCAGTAGTATGGGGCCTGGGACCTACGAGCAGTACTTC.

The chain has TRBV19 and TRBJ2-3; D perhaps matches TRBD1 (6 bases). The germline V gene has CDR1 LNHDA and CDR2 SQIVND (reference sequence). V lost 3 bases and J lost 2, with 12 bases in between. This CDR3 comprises 15 residues. The CDR3 DNA is TGTGCCAGTAGTATGGGGGCGCGGGTCACAGATACGCAGTATTTT. Protein: CASSMGARVTDTQYF. The variable domain in full, with the rest retrieved from reference TRBV19 and TRBJ2-3, is DGGITQSPKYLFRKEGQNVTLSCEQNLNHDAMYWYRQDPGQGLRLIYYSQIVNDFQKGDIAEGYSVSREKKESFPLTVTSAQKNPTAFYLCASSMGARVTDTQYFGPGTRLTVL.

The chain employs TRBV21-1 and TRBJ1-5; the D call of TRBD1 is as the table states it, not checked on the DNA. TRBV21-1 is classified as a pseudogene. This CDR3 is 17 amino acids long. For the CDR3, the DNA is TGTGCCAGCAGCGCCATTTTGGACAGGGGAAGAAATCAGCCCCAGCATTTT. It yields the protein CASSAILDRGRNQPQHF.

This clone was seen a single time. The chain links TRBV7-6 to TRBJ2-3; a weak D match, TRBD2 (7 bases). V was shortened by 5 bases and J by 6 bases, with 24 bases between the two germline ends. In germline, CDR1 is SGHVS, CDR2 FNYEAQ. The CDR3 runs 17 residues. The CDR3 DNA reads TGTGCCAGCAGCGTGAACCTGCGAGGACTAGGGGGGGATACGCAGTATTTT. The encoded protein is CASSVNLRGLGGDTQYF.

This clone was detected only a few times. The gene calls are TRBV28 and TRBJ1-3, with 7 bases that match TRBD1. The CDR3 consists of 14 residues. Germline CDR1 is MDHEN and CDR2 is SYDVKM. V lost 5 bases to trimming and J lost 1 base; unmatched junction nucleotides: 2. In DNA form, the CDR3 reads TGTGCCAGCAGTCCACAGGGGTCTGGAAACACCATATATTTT. It translates to CASSPQGSGNTIYF.

The V call is TRBV27, the J call TRBJ2-7; the D is unclear. The length of the CDR3 is 14 residues. Germline CDR1 MNHEY, CDR2 SMNVEV (reference sequence). Trimming left V 0 bases short and J 3 bases short, with 9 bases between. The CDR3 protein is CASSLSIQIYEQYF. CDR3 nucleotide sequence: TGTGCCAGCAGTTTATCGATCCAGATCTACGAGCAGTACTTC.

V gene TRBV15 combines with J gene TRBJ2-2; TRBD2 matches at 8 bases. This CDR3 has 16 amino acids. V lost 6 bases and J lost 7; bases outside the gene matches: 13. CDR1 and CDR2 from the germline V gene are LNHNV and YYDKDF (reference sequence). The CDR3 reads CATRGGGNTRNGELFF. CDR3 DNA: TGTGCCACCAGAGGCGGGGGGAATACACGGAACGGGGAGCTGTTTTTT.

The chain is built from TRBV27 and TRBJ1-1; 8 nucleotides match TRBD1. The CDR3 covers 15 residues. V lost 1 base, J lost 5 bases, and 6 bases stayed unmatched. CDR1 and CDR2 (germline): MNHEY, SMNVEV (reference sequence). The CDR3 coding sequence is TGTGCCAGCAGTTTATACCCAGGGGGCCGAACTGAAGCTTTCTTT. It is translated as CASSLYPGGRTEAFF.

The genes are TRBV6-1 and TRBJ1-2; no clear D gene. Trimming took off 3 bases at V and 2 bases at J, with 10 bases between the two ends. Germline V gene sequence: CDR1 MNHNS, CDR2 SASEGT. This CDR3 contains 14 residues. CDR3 DNA sequence: TGTGCCAGCAGTGACCCCCAACACAACTATGGCTACACCTTC. Translation gives CASSDPQHNYGYTF.

J is TRBJ1-1 and V is TRBV7-6; unclear D gene. The germline gives CDR1 SGHVS, CDR2 FNYEAQ. CDR3 length: 16 amino acids. Trimming took off 3 bases at V and 0 bases at J, with 14 bases between the two ends. The CDR3 sequence is CASSLGAGTMNTEAFF. In DNA form, the CDR3 reads TGTGCCAGCAGCTTGGGAGCAGGTACTATGAACACTGAAGCTTTCTTT.

This chain joins TRBV10-3 and TRBJ2-1; D is unclear. Trimming pared 2 bases from V and 2 bases from J, leaving 10 bases between. Germline-derived CDR1 and CDR2 are ENHRY and SYGVKD. The CDR3 covers 15 residues. The CDR3 is CAISEGQVTYNEQFF. The CDR3 DNA follows: TGTGCCATCAGTGAGGGGCAGGTAACCTACAATGAGCAGTTCTTC.

This clone was seen more than once but under ten times. The CDR3 sequence is CASTARGGGNQPQHF. The CDR3 coding sequence is TGTGCCAGCACTGCAAGGGGTGGCGGCAATCAGCCCCAGCATTTT. The chain is built from TRBV6-1 and TRBJ1-5; perhaps TRBD1 as D (5 bases). The CDR3 has 15 residues. The V and J ends lost 7 bases and 2 bases respectively, with 15 bases between them. CDR1 MNHNS and CDR2 SASEGT come from the germline V gene.

V usage is TRBV6-5 and J usage is TRBJ2-1; maybe TRBD2 (6 bases). Between the trimmed V and J ends, which lost 2 bases and 0 bases, there was a span of 11 bases. The CDR3 runs 16 residues. CDR1 and CDR2 from the germline V gene are MNHEY and SVGAGI. CDR3 DNA: TGTGCCAGCAGTTACGCCCGGGGGACCTCCTACAATGAGCAGTTCTTC. Its translation is CASSYARGTSYNEQFF.

This chain joins TRBV6-1 and TRBJ2-1; 7 nucleotides match TRBD2. The CDR3 totals 17 residues. The junction had 8 bases not matched to a gene; V was cut back by 3 bases and J by 0 bases. CDR1 is MNHNS and CDR2 is SASEGT in the germline V gene. This CDR3 is CASSEVVGGGSYNEQFF. CDR3 sequence (DNA): TGTGCCAGCAGTGAGGTCGTTGGGGGGGGCTCCTACAATGAGCAGTTCTTC.

The CDR3 reads CASSGSSPYNEQFF. CDR3 nucleotides: TGTGCCAGCAGCGGTAGTTCCCCTTACAATGAGCAGTTCTTC. The V and J genes are TRBV9 and TRBJ2-1; no firm D call. V lost 3 bases to trimming and J lost 4 bases, with 11 bases between them. Germline CDR1 SGDLS, CDR2 YYNGEE. The CDR3 length is 14 residues.

V is TRBV6-6 and J is TRBJ2-5; possibly TRBD2 for D (6 bases). Looked up from germline, CDR1 is MNHNY and CDR2 is SVGAGI (reference sequence). V was clipped by 7 bases and J by 4 bases, with 22 bases between them. The CDR3 spans 16 residues. The DNA for the CDR3 is TGTGCCAGCATTAATTTGGACTATAGAGCGGGAGAGACCCAGTACTTC. It translates to CASINLDYRAGETQYF.

The genes are TRBV19 and TRBJ2-7, with a possible D match to TRBD1 (6 bases). The ends were cut back, 5 bases at V and 0 bases at J, with 14 bases in the middle. Looked up from germline, CDR1 is LNHDA and CDR2 is SQIVND (reference sequence). The CDR3 runs to 15 residues. CDR3 in DNA: TGTGCCAGTAGTCCTGGACAGTTGAGCTCCTACGAGCAGTACTTC. This encodes CASSPGQLSSYEQYF.

This sequence joins TRBV4-3 and TRBJ2-5, with D possibly matching TRBD1 (6 bases). With 1 base removed from V and 2 bases from J, the gap between germline ends came to 14 bases. CDR3 length: 16 residues. Germline values: CDR1 LGHNA, CDR2 YSLEER. CDR3 DNA: TGCGCCAGCAGCCAAGGAGAGGCAGGGGTTCAAGAGACCCAGTACTTC. This codes for CASSQGEAGVQETQYF.